This T cell receptor beta chain appears in the sequencing data of a study of T cell clonotyping in hematopoietic cell transplantation. Sequencing was performed with immunoSEQ multiplex PCR; in TCRdb, only in-frame clones are kept and a portion is missing. The sample lists about 47,000 clones, roughly 80% occurring once. Time point described: recipient sample about 28 days before transplant, after cytoreduction. The germline V gene has CDR1 SEHNR and CDR2 FQNEAQ (reference sequence). The V segment lost 5 bases and the J segment 3 bases; nucleotides outside the gene matches: 4. The CDR3 is made up of 14 amino acids. General study results and limits: Few recipient clonotypes overlapped donors; over 95% were de novo at given depth. Pathologically expanded recipient clonotypes increased progressively from day 30 to day 180 as diversity fell.

Points on this clone: Its antigen is currently unknown.

This sequence originates from a man aged 55 to 70 with myelodysplastic syndrome. Some clones in this sample may be carry-over from other donors' samples. The sample was peripheral blood mononuclear cells, taken before stem cell transplant. The chain combines TRBV7-9 with TRBJ2-5; 9 positions match TRBD1. The CDR3: CASSPWTGEETQYF. For the CDR3, the DNA is TGTGCCAGCAGCCCCTGGACAGGGGAAGAGACCCAGTACTTC.